The present T cell receptor beta chain was sequenced within a study of Ad26.COV2.S vaccination and SARS-CoV-2 variants (dated by TCRdb to 2020 to 2023). Background for the entire study: Donors in the vaccine arm were drawn from COV1001, a phase I-IIa trial of Ad26.COV2.S in healthy adults that was multicentre, randomized, double-blind and placebo-controlled. Ad26.COV2.S was administered intramuscularly at 5 x 10^10 or 1 x 10^11 viral particles, either as a single shot or as two shots given 56 days apart. Sequencing of the TCRbeta repertoire served to evaluate the specificity and breadth of SARS-CoV-2-reactive T cell receptors following Ad26.COV2.S vaccination. The TCR-sequenced set comprised about 30 samples: around 20 Ad26.COV2.S vaccine recipients, 5 placebo recipients and 8 SARS-CoV-2 convalescent individuals. Participants in the trial were split at random into five groups of five each, receiving low-dose or high-dose Ad26.COV2.S once or twice, or else placebo on both occasions. Investigators remained blinded to trial group allocation during experiments and outcome assessment.

The immunoSEQ Assay was the method used to sequence TCRbeta CDR3 regions. After extraction, genomic DNA underwent amplification by bias-controlled multiplex PCR, followed by high-throughput sequencing. Per the authors' processing: To quantify the absolute abundance of each unique TCRbeta CDR3 region, sequences were collapsed and filtered. T cell fraction was estimated by normalization of TCRbeta template counts to usable DNA, with usable DNA being measured through amplification of reference genes present in all nucleated cells. Repertoire TCRs were annotated as SARS-CoV-2-specific by exact matching of V gene, CDR3 amino acid sequence and J gene to a known reactive TCR set. The reference SARS-CoV-2 TCR set was obtained from MIRA and was filtered for enrichment in COVID-19-positive ImmuneCODE repertoires, whereby public or cross-reactive TCRs were removed. Using the MIRA antigens, annotated TCRs were further analysed by specific ORF or by position within an ORF. Breadth was defined as the number of annotated unique rearrangements divided by the total number of unique productive rearrangements, and depth was defined as the summed frequency of the annotated unique rearrangements. Group comparisons of TCR breadth used two-sided Wilcoxon rank-sum tests. Sourced from immuneACCESS, this table was stored by TCRdb with only in-frame sequences that have V and J called. A share of the clones is absent; for the studies checked, an unresolved V gene accounts for under half, and the remainder has no known explanation. V and J calls and clone size are given by that table; D and trimming were obtained from the DNA. The sample contains 450,000 to 550,000 clones, 70% to 90% of them found a single time. Of the sample, around 1.8% is held by the ten largest clones.

V sheds 5 bases and J sheds 4 bases, leaving 12 bases between their ends. The CDR3 measures 13 amino acids from cysteine to phenylalanine. The read is trimmed to its CDR3 DNA, 39 bases read in frame from base 1. From the germline V gene, CDR1 is SGHRS and CDR2 is YFSETQ. Paper-wide results and their limitations: It was noted by the authors that total T cell responses may have been underestimated by the TCR breadth and depth analyses. Compared with placebo recipients, Ad26.COV2.S recipients showed higher spike-specific TCR breadth (P = 0.0014). After vaccination, spike-specific CD8+ and CD4+ T cell responses were reported to show substantial breadth. The study was not powered for comparison of responses between vaccine doses or regimens. Comparable non-spike TCR breadth was observed between vaccine and placebo recipients, consistent with only spike being contained in the vaccine.

As regards this clone: The specificity of this receptor is unknown. Base qualities were left out, and no much larger clone turns up one base away.

The treatment or condition tag for this specimen amounts to: some 20 received Ad26.COV2.S at low or high dose, single or two shots; about 5 received placebo; per-sample allocation not given. Repertoires of vaccine and placebo recipients were sequenced from samples taken on day 63 after the first injection. In Cohort 1b, about two dozen adults aged 18-55 years were enrolled at a single site in Boston, USA, between 29 July and 7 August 2020. Ad26.COV2.S consisted of a replication-incompetent adenovirus type 26 vector by which a prefusion-stabilized SARS-CoV-2 spike protein from the original Wuhan strain was expressed.

The sequence came from a person aged 18-60 years who received the Ad26.COV2.S COVID-19 vaccine or a placebo. The material was peripheral blood, obtained in a trial of Ad26.COV2.S vaccine versus placebo. In this chain, TRBV5-1 is recombined with TRBJ2-5; 6 matching bases give a weak D call of TRBD2. The CDR3 in this case is CASRPGVVETQYF. The DNA sequence reads TGCGCCAGCAGACCGGGAGTGGTAGAGACCCAGTACTTC.